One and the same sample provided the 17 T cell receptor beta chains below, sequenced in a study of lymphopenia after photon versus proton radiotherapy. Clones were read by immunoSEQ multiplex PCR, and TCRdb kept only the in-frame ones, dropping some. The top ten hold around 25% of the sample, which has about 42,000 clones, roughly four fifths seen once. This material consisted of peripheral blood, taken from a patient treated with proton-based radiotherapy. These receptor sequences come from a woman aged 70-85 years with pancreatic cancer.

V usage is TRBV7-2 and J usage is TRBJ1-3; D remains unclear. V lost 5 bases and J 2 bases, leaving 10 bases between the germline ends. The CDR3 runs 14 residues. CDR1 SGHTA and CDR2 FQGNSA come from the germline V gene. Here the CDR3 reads CASSPLKPGNTIYF. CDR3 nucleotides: TGTGCCAGCAGCCCCCTCAAGCCTGGAAACACCATATATTTT.

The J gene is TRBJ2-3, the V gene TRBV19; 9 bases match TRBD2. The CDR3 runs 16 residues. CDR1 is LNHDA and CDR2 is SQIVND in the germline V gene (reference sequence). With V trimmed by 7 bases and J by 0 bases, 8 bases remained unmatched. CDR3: CASKIAGVISTDTQYF. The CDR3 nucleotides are TGTGCCAGTAAGATAGCGGGAGTGATTAGCACAGATACGCAGTATTTT.

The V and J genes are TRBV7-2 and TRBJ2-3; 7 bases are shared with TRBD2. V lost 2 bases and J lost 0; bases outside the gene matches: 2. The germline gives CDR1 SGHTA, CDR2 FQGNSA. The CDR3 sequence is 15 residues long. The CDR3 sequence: CASSLLSGSTDTQYF. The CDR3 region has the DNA TGTGCCAGCAGCTTACTTAGCGGGAGCACAGATACGCAGTATTTT.

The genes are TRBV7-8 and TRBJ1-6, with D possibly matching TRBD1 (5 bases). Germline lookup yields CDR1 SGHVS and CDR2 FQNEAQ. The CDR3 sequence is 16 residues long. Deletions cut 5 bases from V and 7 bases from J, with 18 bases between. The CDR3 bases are TGTGCCAGCAGCGCTGACAGCGGGCGGGGAAATTCACCCCTCCACTTT. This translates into CASSADSGRGNSPLHF. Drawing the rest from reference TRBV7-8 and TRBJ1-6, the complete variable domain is GAGVSQSPRYKVAKRGQDVALRCDPISGHVSLFWYQQALGQGPEFLTYFQNEAQLDKSGLPSDRFFAERPEGSVSTLKIQRTQQEDSAVYLCASSADSGRGNSPLHFGNGTRLTVT.

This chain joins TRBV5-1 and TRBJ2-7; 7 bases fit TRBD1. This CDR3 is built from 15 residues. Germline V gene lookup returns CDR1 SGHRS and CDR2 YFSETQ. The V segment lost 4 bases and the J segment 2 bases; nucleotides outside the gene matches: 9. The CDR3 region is CASSARQGLAYEQYF. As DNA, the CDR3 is TGCGCCAGCAGCGCCAGACAGGGATTAGCCTACGAGCAGTACTTC.

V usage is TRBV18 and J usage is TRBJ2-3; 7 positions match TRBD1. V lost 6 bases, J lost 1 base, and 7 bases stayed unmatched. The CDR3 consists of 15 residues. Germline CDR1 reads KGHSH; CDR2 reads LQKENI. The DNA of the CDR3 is TGTGCCAGCTCCTTGGGGGACAGTGGCACAGATACGCAGTATTTT. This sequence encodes CASSLGDSGTDTQYF.

The CDR3 DNA follows: TGTGCCAGCAGCAGGGATCTGAACTCGAACACTGAAGCTTTCTTT. Its protein is CASSRDLNSNTEAFF. The chain has TRBV6-4 and TRBJ1-1; TRBD1 might be the D (5 bases). The CDR3 sequence is 15 residues long. The V gene lost 6 bases and the J gene lost 1 base, with 15 bases spanning the gap. The germline CDR1 and CDR2 sequences are MRHNA and SNTAGT.

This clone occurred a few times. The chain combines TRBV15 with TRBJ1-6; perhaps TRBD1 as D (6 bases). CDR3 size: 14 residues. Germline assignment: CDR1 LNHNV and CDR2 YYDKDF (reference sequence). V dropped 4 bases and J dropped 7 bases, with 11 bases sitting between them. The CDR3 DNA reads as TGTGCCACCAGCATCCCAGGGGACAATTCACCCCTCCACTTT. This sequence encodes CATSIPGDNSPLHF.

The DNA for the CDR3 is TGTGCCAGCAGCCAAGCGGGGATTTACAATGAGCAGTTCTTC. It codes for CASSQAGIYNEQFF. V and J are TRBV2 and TRBJ2-1; 7 bases are shared with TRBD2. CDR1 and CDR2 from the germline V gene are SNHLY and FYNNEI. The J segment lost 4 bases and the V segment lost 6 bases, leaving 6 bases of the junction unmatched. The CDR3 extends over 14 amino acids.

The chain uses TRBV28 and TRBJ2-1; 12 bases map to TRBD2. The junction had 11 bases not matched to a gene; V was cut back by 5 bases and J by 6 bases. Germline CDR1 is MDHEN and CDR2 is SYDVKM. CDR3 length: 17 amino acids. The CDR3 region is CASSALGLAGRGNEQFF. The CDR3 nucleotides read TGTGCCAGCAGTGCTTTAGGACTAGCGGGAAGGGGCAATGAGCAGTTCTTC.

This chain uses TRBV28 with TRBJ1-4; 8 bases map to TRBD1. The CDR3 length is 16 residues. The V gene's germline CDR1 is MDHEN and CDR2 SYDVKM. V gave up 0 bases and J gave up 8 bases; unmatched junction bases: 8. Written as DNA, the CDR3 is TGTGCCAGCAGTTTATGGTTAACAGGGGGAAACGAAAAACTGTTTTTT. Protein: CASSLWLTGGNEKLFF.

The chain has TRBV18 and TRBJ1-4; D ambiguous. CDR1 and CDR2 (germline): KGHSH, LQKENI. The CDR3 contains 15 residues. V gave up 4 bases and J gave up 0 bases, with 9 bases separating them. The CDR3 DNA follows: TGTGCCAGCTCACGACCGACGGCAACTAATGAAAAACTGTTTTTT. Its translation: CASSRPTATNEKLFF.

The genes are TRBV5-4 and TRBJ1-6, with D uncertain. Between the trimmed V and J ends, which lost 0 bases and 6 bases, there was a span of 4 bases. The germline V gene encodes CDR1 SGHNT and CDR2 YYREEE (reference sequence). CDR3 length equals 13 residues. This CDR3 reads CASSLGGNSPLHF. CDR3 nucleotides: TGTGCCAGCAGCTTGGGGGGTAATTCACCCCTCCACTTT.

This CDR3 is CAIKDSTDTQYF. The CDR3 DNA reads TGTGCCATCAAAGACAGCACAGATACGCAGTATTTT. The V and J genes are TRBV10-3 and TRBJ2-3, with D unclear. V shed 7 bases and J shed 0 bases, with 5 bases lying between them. Germline V gene data show CDR1 as ENHRY and CDR2 as SYGVKD. The CDR3 extends over 12 amino acids.

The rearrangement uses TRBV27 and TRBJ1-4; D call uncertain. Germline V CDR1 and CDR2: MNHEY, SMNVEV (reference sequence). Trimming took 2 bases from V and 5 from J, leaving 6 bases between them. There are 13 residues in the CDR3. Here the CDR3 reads CASSLTGNEKLFF. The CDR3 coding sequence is TGTGCCAGCAGTTTAACGGGGAATGAAAAACTGTTTTTT. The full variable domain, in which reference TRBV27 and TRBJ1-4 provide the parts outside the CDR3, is EAQVTQNPRYLITVTGKKLTVTCSQNMNHEYMSWYRQDPGLGLRQIYYSMNVEVTDKGDVPEGYKVSRKEKRNFPLILESPSPNQTSLYFCASSLTGNEKLFFGSGTQLSVL.

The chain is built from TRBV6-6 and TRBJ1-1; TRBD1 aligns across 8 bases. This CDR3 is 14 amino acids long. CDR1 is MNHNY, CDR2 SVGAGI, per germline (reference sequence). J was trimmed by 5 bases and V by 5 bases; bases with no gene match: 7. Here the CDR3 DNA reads TGTGCCAGCAGTGGACAGGGATCGTTAACTGAAGCTTTCTTT. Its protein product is CASSGQGSLTEAFF.

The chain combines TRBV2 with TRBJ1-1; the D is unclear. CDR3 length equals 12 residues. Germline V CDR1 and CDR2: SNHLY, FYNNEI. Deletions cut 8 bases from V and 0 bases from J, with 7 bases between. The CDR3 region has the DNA TGTGCCAGCTGTTGGATGAACACTGAAGCTTTCTTT. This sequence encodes CASCWMNTEAFF.